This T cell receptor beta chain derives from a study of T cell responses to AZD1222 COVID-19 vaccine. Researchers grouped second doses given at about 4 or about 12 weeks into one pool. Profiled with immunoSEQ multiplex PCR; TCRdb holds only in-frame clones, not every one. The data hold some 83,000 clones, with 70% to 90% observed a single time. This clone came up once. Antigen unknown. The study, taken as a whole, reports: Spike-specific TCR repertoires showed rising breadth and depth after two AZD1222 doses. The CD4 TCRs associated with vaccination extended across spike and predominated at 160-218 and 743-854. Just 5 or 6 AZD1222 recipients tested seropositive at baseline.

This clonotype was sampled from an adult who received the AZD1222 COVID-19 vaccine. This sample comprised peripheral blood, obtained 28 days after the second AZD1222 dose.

The CDR3 reads CASSFQGTDTQYF. The CDR3 DNA reads TGTGCCAGCAGCTTCCAGGGCACAGATACGCAGTATTTT. The V call is TRBV11-2, the J call TRBJ2-3; D unclear. Germline CDR1 is SGHAT and CDR2 is FQNNGV. The CDR3 extends over 13 amino acids. The V and J ends lost 3 bases and 1 base respectively, with 5 bases between them.